Listed below are T cell receptor beta chains from one sample, sequenced in a study of blood T cell repertoires in COVID-19. Sequencing used immunoSEQ multiplex PCR; TCRdb keeps in-frame clones, though not all of them. The table shows over 250,000 clones, with 75% to 90% occurring only once. Sequenced: peripheral blood. All receptors derive from a woman aged 70-85 years with acute or convalescent COVID-19. Each CDR3 is given with its conserved first and last residue. D genes are given only for firm matches. Size is stated for part of the rows, as once, few or many counts, or as a class when the clone is expanded.

size	J	V	D	CDR3	DNA
NA	TRBJ1-6	TRBV18	TRBD1	CASSPPGGTANSPLHF	TGTGCCAGCTCACCACCGGGCGGGACAGCTAATTCACCCCTCCACTTT
NA	TRBJ1-1	TRBV19	NA	CASSTRGGGTEAFF	TGTGCCAGTAGTACTCGTGGCGGGGGAACTGAAGCTTTCTTT
few	TRBJ2-3	TRBV12-3/TRBV12-4	NA	CASSLLLDTQYF	TGTGCCAGCAGTTTACTTCTAGATACGCAGTATTTT
NA	TRBJ2-1	TRBV3-1/TRBV3-2	TRBD2	CASSQGAGLAEQFF	TGTGCCAGCAGCCAAGGCGCGGGACTAGCTGAGCAGTTCTTC
NA	TRBJ1-1	TRBV19	NA	CASSLQGRAEAFF	TGTGCCAGTAGCCTACAGGGCAGGGCTGAAGCTTTCTTT
NA	TRBJ1-5	TRBV6-5	NA	CASSLSSNQPQHF	TGTGCCAGCAGTTTGAGTAGCAATCAGCCCCAGCATTTT
few	TRBJ1-1	TRBV11-2	TRBD1	CASSPWDRQYTEAFF	TGTGCCAGCAGCCCATGGGACAGACAGTACACTGAAGCTTTCTTT
NA	TRBJ1-1	TRBV4-1	NA	CASSPQIHGLRGTEAFF	TGCGCCAGCAGCCCCCAGATCCATGGCCTTAGGGGCACTGAAGCTTTCTTT
NA	TRBJ2-7	TRBV21-1	NA	CASSKVRDSTYDEQYF	TGTGCCAGCAGCAAAGTCCGGGACAGTACCTACGACGAGCAGTACTTC
NA	TRBJ2-3	TRBV27	NA	CASSSEDTQYF	TGTGCCAGCAGTTCCGAGGATACGCAGTATTTT
NA	TRBJ1-3	TRBV6-6	NA	CASSPLGGVNSGNTIYF	TGTGCCAGCAGTCCCTTGGGCGGGGTTAACTCTGGAAACACCATATATTTT
few	TRBJ1-1	TRBV6-5	NA	CASRGDRLNTEAFF	TGTGCCAGTCGCGGGGATAGATTGAACACTGAAGCTTTCTTT
NA	TRBJ1-1	TRBV5-4	NA	CASSLAGRRNTEAFF	TGTGCCAGCAGCTTGGCTGGCAGGCGGAACACTGAAGCTTTCTTT
few	TRBJ2-3	TRBV10-2	NA	CASSAFGGTDTQYF	TGCGCCAGCAGTGCCTTCGGGGGCACAGATACGCAGTATTTT